The 17 T cell receptor beta chains below come from one sample, sequenced in a study of T cells expressing NK-cell markers. Using the 5' RACE reads, TCRdb records one entry per CDR3 protein without DNA. The sample shows 500,000 to 700,000 distinct CDR3 sequences, and approximately 4% sits with its ten largest clones. Sequencing was carried out using blood T cells: a sorted CD56 or NKG2C T cell subset, CD4+ or CD8+ T cells, or bulk PBMC T cells (not recorded which). The receptors stem from a man aged 18 to 30 in good health.

The chain carries TRBV24-1 and TRBJ2-1; the D call from TCRdb, TRBD2, cannot be confirmed without DNA. The germline gives CDR1 KGHDR, CDR2 SFDVKD. This CDR3 comprises 21 residues. The CDR3 is CATSQTTPGTSGSLSYNEQFF.

This sequence joins TRBV6-2 or TRBV6-3 and TRBJ2-7; TCRdb's D call, TRBD2, is unchecked because there is no DNA. The CDR3 is made up of 18 amino acids. From germline, CDR1 is MNHEY and CDR2 SVGEGT. CDR3 sequence reads: CASSYLKAASGRFNEQYF.

The chain combines TRBV29-1 with TRBJ2-4; TCRdb gives TRBD2 as the D gene, but with no DNA this cannot be confirmed. The germline gives CDR1 SQVTM, CDR2 ANQGSEA. The CDR3 contains 13 residues. The CDR3 protein is CSVGQRAKNIQYF. Filled out from reference TRBV29-1 and TRBJ2-4, the complete variable domain reads SAVISQKPSRDICQRGTSLTIQCQVDSQVTMMFWYRQQPGQSLTLIATANQGSEATYESGFVIDKFPISRPNLTFSTLTVSNMSPEDSSIYLCSVGQRAKNIQYFGAGTRLSVL.

V is TRBV6-5 and J is TRBJ1-2. Germline V gives CDR1 MNHEY, CDR2 SVGAGI. The CDR3 is made up of 12 amino acids. CDR3: CASSWGLNGYTF.

V usage is TRBV6-5 and J usage is TRBJ1-1; TCRdb names TRBD1, which stays unverified in the absence of DNA. This CDR3 region has 15 residues. The germline gives CDR1 MNHEY, CDR2 SVGAGI. This CDR3 is CASSRATGTNTEAFF.

This chain links TRBV11-1 with TRBJ2-1; TCRdb gives TRBD1 as the D gene, but with no DNA this cannot be confirmed. Germline values: CDR1 SGHAT, CDR2 FQDESV (reference sequence). The CDR3 totals 14 residues. CDR3 sequence: CASSPGWGLGEQFF. The entire variable domain, with the rest obtained from reference TRBV11-1 and TRBJ2-1, is as follows: EAEVAQSPRYKITEKSQAVAFWCDPISGHATLYWYRQILGQGPELLVQFQDESVVDDSQLPKDRFSAERLKGVDSTLKIQPAELGDSAMYLCASSPGWGLGEQFFGPGTRLTVL.

The V and J genes are TRBV12-3 or TRBV12-4 and TRBJ2-7; the TCRdb call, TRBD1, lacks DNA for checking. This CDR3 region has 16 residues. CDR3 protein: CASSRYTGSVSYEQYF.

This chain links TRBV29-1 with TRBJ2-1; TCRdb designates TRBD2, a call that cannot be tested without DNA. The CDR3 covers 15 residues. CDR1 is SQVTM, CDR2 ANQGSEA, per germline. The CDR3 reads CSVDREGPRYNEQFF.

This rearrangement joins TRBV20-1 to TRBJ2-3. The V gene's germline CDR1 is DFQATT and CDR2 SNEGSKA (reference sequence). The CDR3 consists of 13 residues. The CDR3 sequence: CSARDSDTDTQYF.

This chain connects TRBV9 to TRBJ1-4; TCRdb designates TRBD1, a call that cannot be tested without DNA. The germline CDR1 and CDR2 sequences are SGDLS and YYNGEE. This CDR3 is built from 16 residues. The CDR3 sequence: CASSLSGAFLNEKLFF. Full variable domain (rest looked up from reference TRBV9 and TRBJ1-4): DSGVTQTPKHLITATGQRVTLRCSPRSGDLSVYWYQQSLDQGLQFLIQYYNGEERAKGNILERFSAQQFPDLHSELNLSSLELGDSALYFCASSLSGAFLNEKLFFGSGTQLSVL.

The chain combines TRBV20-1 with TRBJ2-1; the D gene TCRdb calls, TRBD2, cannot be checked with no DNA. The germline gives CDR1 DFQATT, CDR2 SNEGSKA (reference sequence). CDR3 length: 13 amino acids. CDR3 amino acids: CSARDARLLLQFF.

This chain joins TRBV20-1 and TRBJ2-1. The germline gives CDR1 DFQATT, CDR2 SNEGSKA (reference sequence). This CDR3 region has 16 residues. CDR3: CSARDISGSPHNEQFF.

The CDR3 spells CASSTGTTNYNEQFF. V gene TRBV7-3 combines with J gene TRBJ2-1; checking the TCRdb D call of TRBD1 is not possible without DNA. The germline gives CDR1 SGHTA, CDR2 FQGTGA. The CDR3 runs 15 residues.

The chain uses TRBV2 and TRBJ2-7; TCRdb's D call of TRBD1 is untestable without DNA. The germline V gene has CDR1 SNHLY and CDR2 FYNNEI. This CDR3 region has 17 residues. The CDR3 here is CASQDRGLPSSSYEQYF.

The V call is TRBV12-3 or TRBV12-4, the J call TRBJ2-2; no DNA is available, so the TRBD2 call from TCRdb remains unchecked. The CDR3 runs 15 residues. CDR3 residues: CASSEGTTPSGELFF.

The rearrangement joins TRBV2 to TRBJ2-1; TCRdb designates TRBD2, a call that cannot be tested without DNA. This CDR3 comprises 15 residues. Per the germline V gene, CDR1 is SNHLY and CDR2 is FYNNEI. The CDR3 loop is CASKNTSGSYNEQFF.

V usage is TRBV18 and J usage is TRBJ2-2; TCRdb names TRBD2, which stays unverified in the absence of DNA. The V gene's germline CDR1 is KGHSH and CDR2 LQKENI. The CDR3 sequence is 17 residues long. This CDR3 is CASSPISGRADTGELFF.